Each of the 7 T cell receptor beta chains below was sequenced from the same sample in a study of PD-1 blockade in classical Hodgkin lymphoma. Every patient experienced relapse after autologous stem cell transplantation, and brentuximab vedotin exposure varied. Using immunoSEQ multiplex PCR, the repertoire was profiled, and TCRdb retains in-frame clones only, with some absent. The sample has 10,000 to 15,000 clones, over 80% seen once. The source was peripheral blood mononuclear cells (PBMCs), collected at baseline. Every receptor here comes from a human donor with classical Hodgkin lymphoma.

The V gene is TRBV5-1, the J gene TRBJ1-3; weak D call: TRBD1 (5 bases). CDR1 and CDR2 from the germline V gene are SGHRS and YFSETQ. The V and J ends lost 4 bases and 0 bases respectively, with 11 bases between them. The CDR3 has 15 residues. The CDR3 DNA is TGCGCCAGCAGCCAGGGACTTGTCTCTGGAAACACCATATATTTT. Protein product: CASSQGLVSGNTIYF.

Only one count was recorded for this clone. V gene TRBV27 combines with J gene TRBJ2-1, with D hard to call. Trimming stripped 3 bases from V and 4 bases from J, with 10 bases between. Germline V lookup: CDR1 MNHEY, CDR2 SMNVEV (reference sequence). The CDR3 loop spans 14 amino acids. The CDR3 protein is CASSLHNLYNEQFF. CDR3 DNA sequence: TGTGCCAGCAGTTTGCACAATTTATACAATGAGCAGTTCTTC.

This clone has just one count. V gene TRBV10-3 combines with J gene TRBJ1-2; 8 bases agree with TRBD1. The V gene's germline CDR1 is ENHRY and CDR2 SYGVKD. This CDR3 has 15 residues. The V segment lost 5 bases and the J segment 4 bases; nucleotides outside the gene matches: 9. The CDR3 sequence is CAISLQGAATYGYTF. Written as DNA, the CDR3 is TGTGCCATCAGTCTCCAGGGGGCGGCGACCTATGGCTACACCTTC.

The CDR3 loop is CASSSPPGLEQYV. In nucleotides, the CDR3 is TGTGCCAGCAGCTCCCCCCCAGGGCTCGAGCAGTACGTC. The chain carries TRBV7-2 and TRBJ2-7, with D possibly matching TRBD1 (5 bases). This CDR3 is built from 13 residues. With 4 bases removed from V and 6 bases from J, the gap between germline ends came to 13 bases. CDR1 is SGHTA, CDR2 FQGNSA, per germline.

The CDR3 protein is CASSHDRVTGELFF. The CDR3 bases are TGTGCCAGCAGCCACGACAGGGTCACCGGGGAGCTGTTTTTT. The chain links TRBV28 to TRBJ2-2; 7 bases map to TRBD1. Trimming removed 6 bases from V and 4 bases from J; junction bases left unmatched: 5. The CDR3 spans 14 residues. The germline gives CDR1 MDHEN, CDR2 SYDVKM.

The chain joins TRBV5-6 to TRBJ1-1; 8 positions match TRBD1. This CDR3 is built from 11 residues. Germline lookup yields CDR1 SGHDT and CDR2 YYEEEE. With V trimmed by 3 bases and J by 8 bases, 0 bases remained unmatched. CDR3: CASSWTGEAFF. The CDR3 coding sequence is TGTGCCAGCAGCTGGACAGGGGAAGCTTTCTTT. The complete variable domain, with remaining parts taken from reference TRBV5-6 and TRBJ1-1, reads DAGVTQSPTHLIKTRGQQVTLRCSPKSGHDTVSWYQQALGQGPQFIFQYYEEEERQRGNFPDRFSGHQFPNYSSELNVNALLLGDSALYLCASSWTGEAFFGQGTRLTVV.

This clone was seen more than once but under ten times. The rearrangement uses TRBV28 and TRBJ2-2; D gene ambiguous. Germline-derived CDR1 and CDR2 are MDHEN and SYDVKM. CDR3 length: 17 residues. V shed 4 bases and J shed 4 bases, with 19 bases lying between them. The CDR3 DNA reads TGTGCCAGCAGTTCTCCGGGTCGATTAACTTTCACCGGGGAGCTGTTTTTT. It yields the protein CASSSPGRLTFTGELFF.